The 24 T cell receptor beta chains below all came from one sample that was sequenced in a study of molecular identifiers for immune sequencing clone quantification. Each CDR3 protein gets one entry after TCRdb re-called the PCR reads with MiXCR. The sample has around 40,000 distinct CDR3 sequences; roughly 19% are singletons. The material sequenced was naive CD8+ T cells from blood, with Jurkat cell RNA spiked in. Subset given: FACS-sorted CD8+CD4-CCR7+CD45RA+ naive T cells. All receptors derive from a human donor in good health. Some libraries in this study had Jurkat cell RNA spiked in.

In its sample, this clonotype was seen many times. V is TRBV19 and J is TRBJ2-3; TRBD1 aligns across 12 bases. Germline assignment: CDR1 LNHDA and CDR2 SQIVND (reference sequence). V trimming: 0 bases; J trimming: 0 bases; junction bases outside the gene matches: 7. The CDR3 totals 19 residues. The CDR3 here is CASSIDGTGGIRSTDTQYF. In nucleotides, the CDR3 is TGTGCCAGTAGTATAGATGGGACAGGGGGCATCCGGAGCACAGATACGCAGTATTTT.

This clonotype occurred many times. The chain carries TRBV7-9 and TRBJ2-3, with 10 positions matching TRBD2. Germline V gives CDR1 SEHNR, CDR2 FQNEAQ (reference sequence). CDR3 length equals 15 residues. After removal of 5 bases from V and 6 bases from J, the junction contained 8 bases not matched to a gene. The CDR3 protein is CASSVTSGITDTQYF. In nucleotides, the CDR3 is TGTGCCAGCAGCGTAACTAGCGGGATAACGGATACGCAGTATTTT.

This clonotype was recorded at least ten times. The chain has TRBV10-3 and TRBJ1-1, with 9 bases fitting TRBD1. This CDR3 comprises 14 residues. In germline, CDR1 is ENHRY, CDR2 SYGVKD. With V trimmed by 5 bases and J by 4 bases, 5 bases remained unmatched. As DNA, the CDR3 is TGTGCCATCAGTCCGGGACAGGGAGTCACTGAAGCTTTCTTT. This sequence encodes CAISPGQGVTEAFF.

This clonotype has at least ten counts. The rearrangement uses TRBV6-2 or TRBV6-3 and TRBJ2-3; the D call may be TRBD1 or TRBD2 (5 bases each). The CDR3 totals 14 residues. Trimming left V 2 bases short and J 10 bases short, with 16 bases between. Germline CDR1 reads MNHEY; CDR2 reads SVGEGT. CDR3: CASSYRDHPLSQYF. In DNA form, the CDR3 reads TGTGCCAGCAGTTACCGGGACCACCCGTTGTCGCAGTATTTT.

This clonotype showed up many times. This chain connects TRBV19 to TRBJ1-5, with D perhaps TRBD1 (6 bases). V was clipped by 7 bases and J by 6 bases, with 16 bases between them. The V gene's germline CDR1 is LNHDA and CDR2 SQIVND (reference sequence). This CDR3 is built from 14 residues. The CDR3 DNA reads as TGTGCCAGTACTCCAATCGGGGGGCTTCAGCCCCAGCATTTT. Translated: CASTPIGGLQPQHF.

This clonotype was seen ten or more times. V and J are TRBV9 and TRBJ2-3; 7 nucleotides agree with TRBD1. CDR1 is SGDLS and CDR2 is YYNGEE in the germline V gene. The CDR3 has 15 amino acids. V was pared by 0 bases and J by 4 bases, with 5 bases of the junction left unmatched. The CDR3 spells CASSVVGTDSDTQYF. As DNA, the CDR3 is TGTGCCAGCAGCGTAGTAGGGACAGACTCAGATACGCAGTATTTT.

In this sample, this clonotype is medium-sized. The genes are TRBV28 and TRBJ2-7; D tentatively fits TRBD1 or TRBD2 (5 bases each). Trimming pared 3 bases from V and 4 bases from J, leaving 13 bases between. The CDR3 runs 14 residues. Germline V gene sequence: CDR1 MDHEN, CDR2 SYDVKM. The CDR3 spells CASSFGPGPYEQYF. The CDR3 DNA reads TGTGCCAGCAGTTTCGGCCCGGGGCCGTACGAGCAGTACTTC.

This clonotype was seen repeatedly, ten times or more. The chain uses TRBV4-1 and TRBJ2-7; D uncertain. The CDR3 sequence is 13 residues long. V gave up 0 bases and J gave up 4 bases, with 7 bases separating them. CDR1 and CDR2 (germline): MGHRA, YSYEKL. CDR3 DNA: TGCGCCAGCAGCCAAGATCAGAGGTACGAGCAGTACTTC. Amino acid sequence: CASSQDQRYEQYF.

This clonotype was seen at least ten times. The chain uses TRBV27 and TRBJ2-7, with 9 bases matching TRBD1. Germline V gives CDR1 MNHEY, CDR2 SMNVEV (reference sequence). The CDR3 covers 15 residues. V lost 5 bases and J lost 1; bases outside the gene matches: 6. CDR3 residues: CASSPTGTGSYEQYF. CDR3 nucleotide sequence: TGTGCCAGCAGTCCCACCGGGACAGGGTCCTACGAGCAGTACTTC.

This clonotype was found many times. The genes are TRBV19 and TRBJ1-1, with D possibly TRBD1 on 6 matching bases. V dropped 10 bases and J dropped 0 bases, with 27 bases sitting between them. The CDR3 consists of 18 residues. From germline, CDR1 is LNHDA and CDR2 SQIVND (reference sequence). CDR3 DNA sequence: TGTGCCACCTCCCCCGCGCCCCCTTTAACAGGGTTGAACACTGAAGCTTTCTTT. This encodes CATSPAPPLTGLNTEAFF.

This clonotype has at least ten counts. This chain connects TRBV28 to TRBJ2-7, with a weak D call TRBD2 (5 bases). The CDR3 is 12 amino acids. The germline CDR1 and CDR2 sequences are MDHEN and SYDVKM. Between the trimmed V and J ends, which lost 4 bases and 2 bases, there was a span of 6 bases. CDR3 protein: CASSSGTYEQYF. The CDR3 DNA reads TGTGCCAGCAGTTCCGGGACCTACGAGCAGTACTTC.

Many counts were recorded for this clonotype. In DNA form, the CDR3 reads TGTGCCAGCAGCCCTCGCCGGGCCAACGTCCTGACTTTC. It translates to CASSPRRANVLTF. The chain uses TRBV7-9 and TRBJ2-6, with no clear D. Trimming left V 5 bases short and J 5 bases short, with 7 bases between. In germline, CDR1 is SEHNR, CDR2 FQNEAQ (reference sequence). CDR3 size: 13 residues.

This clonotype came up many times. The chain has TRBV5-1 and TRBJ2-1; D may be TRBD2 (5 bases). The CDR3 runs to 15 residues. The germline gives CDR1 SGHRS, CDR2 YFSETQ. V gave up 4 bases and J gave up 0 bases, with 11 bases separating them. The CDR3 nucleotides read TGCGCCAGCAGCACCAGAGCGGCCTCCTACAATGAGCAGTTCTTC. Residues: CASSTRAASYNEQFF.

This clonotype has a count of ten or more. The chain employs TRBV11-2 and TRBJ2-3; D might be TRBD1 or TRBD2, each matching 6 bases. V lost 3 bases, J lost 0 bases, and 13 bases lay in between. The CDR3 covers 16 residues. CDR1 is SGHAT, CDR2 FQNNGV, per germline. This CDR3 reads CASSFKGGRSTDTQYF. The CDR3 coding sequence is TGTGCCAGCAGCTTTAAGGGGGGCAGAAGCACAGATACGCAGTATTTT. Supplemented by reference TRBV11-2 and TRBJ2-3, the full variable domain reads EAGVAQSPRYKIIEKRQSVAFWCNPISGHATLYWYQQILGQGPKLLIQFQNNGVVDDSQLPKDRFSAERLKGVDSTLKIQPAKLEDSAVYLCASSFKGGRSTDTQYFGPGTRLTVL.

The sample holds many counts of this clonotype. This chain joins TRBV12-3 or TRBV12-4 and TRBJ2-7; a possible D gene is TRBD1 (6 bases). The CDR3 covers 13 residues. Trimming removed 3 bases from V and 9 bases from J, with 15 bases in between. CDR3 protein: CASSFLDSIRQYF. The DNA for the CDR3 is TGTGCCAGCAGTTTCCTGGACAGCATTAGGCAGTACTTC.

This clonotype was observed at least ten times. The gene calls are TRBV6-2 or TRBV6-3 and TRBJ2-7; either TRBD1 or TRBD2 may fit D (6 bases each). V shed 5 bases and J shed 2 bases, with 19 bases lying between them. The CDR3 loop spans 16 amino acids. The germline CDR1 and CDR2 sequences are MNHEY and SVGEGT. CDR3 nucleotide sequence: TGTGCCAGCAGTACTCGTTTTGGGGGGCTTCCCTACGAGCAGTACTTC. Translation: CASSTRFGGLPYEQYF.

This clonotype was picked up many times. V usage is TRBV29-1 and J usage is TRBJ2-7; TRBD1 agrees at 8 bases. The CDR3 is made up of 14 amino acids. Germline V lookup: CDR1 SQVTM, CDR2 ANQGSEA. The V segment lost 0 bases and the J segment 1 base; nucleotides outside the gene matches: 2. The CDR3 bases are TGCAGCGTTGAAGAGACAGGGGCATCCTACGAGCAGTACTTC. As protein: CSVEETGASYEQYF.

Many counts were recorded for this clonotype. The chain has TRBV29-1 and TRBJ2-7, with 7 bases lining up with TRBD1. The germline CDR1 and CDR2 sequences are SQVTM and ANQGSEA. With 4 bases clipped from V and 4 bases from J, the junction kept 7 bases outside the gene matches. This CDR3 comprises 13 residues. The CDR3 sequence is CSVVETGSYEQYF. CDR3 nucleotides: TGCAGCGTTGTTGAGACAGGGAGTTACGAGCAGTACTTC.

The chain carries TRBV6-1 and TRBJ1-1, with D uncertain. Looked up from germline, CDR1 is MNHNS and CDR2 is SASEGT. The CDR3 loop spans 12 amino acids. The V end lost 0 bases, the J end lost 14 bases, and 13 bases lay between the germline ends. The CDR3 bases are TGTGCCAGCAGTGAAGCAAACACAGAAGTCTTCTTT. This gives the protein CASSEANTEVFF.

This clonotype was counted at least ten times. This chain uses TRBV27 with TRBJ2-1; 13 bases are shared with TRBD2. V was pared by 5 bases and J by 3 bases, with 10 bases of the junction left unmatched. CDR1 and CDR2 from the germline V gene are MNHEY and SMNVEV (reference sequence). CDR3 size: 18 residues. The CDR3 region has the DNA TGTGCCAGCAGTCCAGTAGGGACTAGCGGGACAATCTACAATGAGCAGTTCTTC. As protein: CASSPVGTSGTIYNEQFF.

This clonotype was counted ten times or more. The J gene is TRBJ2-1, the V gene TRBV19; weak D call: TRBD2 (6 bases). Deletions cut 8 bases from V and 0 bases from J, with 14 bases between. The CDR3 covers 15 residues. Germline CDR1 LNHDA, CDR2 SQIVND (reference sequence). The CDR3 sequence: CASETDGSSYNEQFF. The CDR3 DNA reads TGTGCCAGTGAAACGGACGGGAGCTCCTACAATGAGCAGTTCTTC.

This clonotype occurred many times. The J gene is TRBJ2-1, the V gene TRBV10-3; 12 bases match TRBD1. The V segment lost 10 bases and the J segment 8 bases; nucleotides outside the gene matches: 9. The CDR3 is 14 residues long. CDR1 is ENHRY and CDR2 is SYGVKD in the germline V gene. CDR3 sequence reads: CATSGTGGQDEQFF. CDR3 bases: TGTGCCACCTCCGGGACAGGGGGCCAAGATGAGCAGTTCTTC.

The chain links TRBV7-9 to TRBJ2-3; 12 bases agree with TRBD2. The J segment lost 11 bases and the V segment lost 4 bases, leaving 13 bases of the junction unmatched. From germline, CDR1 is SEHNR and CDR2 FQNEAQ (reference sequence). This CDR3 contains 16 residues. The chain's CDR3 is CASSSLLAGGPEGQYF. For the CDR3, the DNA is TGTGCCAGCAGCTCCTTACTAGCGGGGGGCCCGGAGGGGCAGTATTTT.

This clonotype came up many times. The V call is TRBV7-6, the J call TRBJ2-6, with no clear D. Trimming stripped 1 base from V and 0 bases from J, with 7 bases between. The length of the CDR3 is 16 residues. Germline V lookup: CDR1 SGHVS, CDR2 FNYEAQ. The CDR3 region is CASSLGRSSGANVLTF. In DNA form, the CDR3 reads TGTGCCAGCAGCTTAGGCCGGAGCTCTGGGGCCAACGTCCTGACTTTC.